This TCR beta chain emerged from a study of blood T cell repertoires in COVID-19. The table came from immunoSEQ multiplex PCR; TCRdb's copy has only in-frame clones and leaves some out. The repertoire holds roughly 180,000 clones, over 75% seen once, with roughly 9.6% in the top ten. The V end was cut by 2 bases, the J end by 7 bases, with 5 bases between. CDR3 length: 12 residues. The germline CDR1 and CDR2 sequences are SGHTA and FQGNSA. The rearrangement joins TRBV7-2 to TRBJ2-2, with a tentative D call TRBD1 (5 bases). Sequencing was done on a sample of PBMCs or T cells enriched from blood (not recorded which). This sequence was found in a man aged 50 to 59 who had recovered from COVID-19. CDR3 nucleotide sequence: TGTGCCAGCAGCTTAAGGGGCGGGGAGCTGTTTTTT. Residues: CASSLRGGELFF.